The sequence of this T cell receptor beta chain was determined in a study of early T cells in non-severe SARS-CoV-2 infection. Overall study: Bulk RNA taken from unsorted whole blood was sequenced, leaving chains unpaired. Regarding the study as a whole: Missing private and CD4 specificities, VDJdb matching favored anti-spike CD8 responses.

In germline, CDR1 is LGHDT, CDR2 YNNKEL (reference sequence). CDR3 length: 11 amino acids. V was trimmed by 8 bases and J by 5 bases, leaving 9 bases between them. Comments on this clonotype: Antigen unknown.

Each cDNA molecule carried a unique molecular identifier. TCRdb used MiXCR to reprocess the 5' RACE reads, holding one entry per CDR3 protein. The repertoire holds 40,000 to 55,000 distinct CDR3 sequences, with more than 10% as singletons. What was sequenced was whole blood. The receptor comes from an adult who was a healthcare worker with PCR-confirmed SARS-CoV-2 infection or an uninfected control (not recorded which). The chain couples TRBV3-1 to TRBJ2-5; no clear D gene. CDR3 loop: CASGAAETQYF. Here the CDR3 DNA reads TGTGCCAGCGGTGCAGCGGAGACCCAGTACTTC.